The clone carrying this T cell receptor (beta chain) was detected only a few times. This sample is drawn from a study of blood T cell repertoires in COVID-19. Study context: Whether acute or convalescent, the COVID-19 samples came from the United States, Italy and Spain.

Method: immunoSEQ multiplex PCR; TCRdb's copy keeps in-frame clones and lacks some. The sample includes around 250,000 clones, more than 70% of them seen just once. The CDR3 extends over 16 amino acids. From germline, CDR1 is SGDLS and CDR2 YYNGEE. V gave up 3 bases and J gave up 3 bases; unmatched junction bases: 6. Material: peripheral blood. The chain recombines TRBV9 with TRBJ2-1; 10 bases are shared with TRBD2. The sequence came from a man at least 80 years old with acute or convalescent COVID-19. The CDR3 sequence: CASSETSSGGYNEQFF. CDR3 DNA sequence: TGTGCCAGCAGCGAGACGTCTAGCGGGGGCTACAATGAGCAGTTCTTC.